The next 30 T cell receptor beta chains were all read from a single sample in a study of technical replicates of blood from a few donors. TCRdb's copy holds only in-frame clones and misses some; the assay was immunoSEQ multiplex PCR. The sample consists of around 79,000 clones, 75% to 95% of them appearing once. Sequences were obtained from T cells isolated from PBMCs. The origin of the receptors is a human donor in good health.

The rearrangement joins TRBV6-6 to TRBJ2-5; 7 nucleotides align to TRBD1. This CDR3 is built from 14 residues. With V trimmed by 8 bases and J by 1 base, 7 bases remained unmatched. Per the germline V gene, CDR1 is MNHNY and CDR2 is SVGAGI (reference sequence). The CDR3 is CASGTVSGQETQYF. CDR3 nucleotides: TGTGCCAGCGGGACAGTCTCAGGCCAAGAGACCCAGTACTTC.

The chain joins TRBV11-3 to TRBJ2-7; a weak D match, TRBD1 (6 bases). Trimming took 5 bases from V and 3 from J, leaving 20 bases between them. Per the germline V gene, CDR1 is SGHNT and CDR2 is YENEEA. The CDR3 contains 16 residues. Written as DNA, the CDR3 is TGTGCCAGCAGCCCTAATCGACAGGATTCAATCTACGAGCAGTACTTC. It translates to CASSPNRQDSIYEQYF. Full variable domain (rest looked up from reference TRBV11-3 and TRBJ2-7): EAGVVQSPRYKIIEKKQPVAFWCNPISGHNTLYWYLQNLGQGPELLIRYENEEAVDDSQLPKDRFSAERLKGVDSTLKIQPAELGDSAVYLCASSPNRQDSIYEQYFGPGTRLTVT.

Here the CDR3 DNA reads TGTGCCAGCAGTTTATCGGGGGCTTCCTACGAGCAGTACTTC. Amino acid sequence: CASSLSGASYEQYF. The chain is built from TRBV27 and TRBJ2-7; D is possibly TRBD1 (6 bases). This CDR3 spans 14 amino acids. CDR1 and CDR2 from the germline V gene are MNHEY and SMNVEV (reference sequence). The V end was cut by 0 bases, the J end by 1 base, with 7 bases between.

The chain joins TRBV2 to TRBJ1-5, with a tentative D call TRBD1 (6 bases). The CDR3 extends over 12 amino acids. Germline values: CDR1 SNHLY, CDR2 FYNNEI. Trimming stripped 6 bases from V and 10 bases from J, with 13 bases between. This CDR3 reads CASSMRGGPQHF. DNA of the CDR3: TGTGCCAGCAGCATGAGGGGGGGCCCCCAGCATTTT.

CDR3 bases: TGCAGCGTTGAAATAGAACTGAGGGCGTTCGTCGGGGAGACCCAGTACTTC. Amino acid sequence: CSVEIELRAFVGETQYF. The rearrangement joins TRBV29-1 to TRBJ2-5; D may be TRBD2 (5 bases). Germline lookup yields CDR1 SQVTM and CDR2 ANQGSEA. The CDR3 sequence is 17 residues long. V was pared by 2 bases and J by 5 bases, with 24 bases between.

The chain combines TRBV12-5 with TRBJ1-5; D perhaps matches TRBD1 (6 bases). The length of the CDR3 is 16 residues. Trimming removed 6 bases from V and 0 bases from J, with 15 bases in between. Germline V gives CDR1 LGHNT, CDR2 FRNRAP. The CDR3 spells CASGPFGGASNQPQHF. The CDR3 nucleotides read TGTGCTAGTGGCCCTTTTGGGGGGGCTAGCAATCAGCCCCAGCATTTT.

The chain's CDR3 is CASSSGESSYEQYF. As DNA, the CDR3 is TGTGCCAGCAGTTCAGGGGAAAGCTCCTACGAGCAGTACTTC. The chain combines TRBV28 with TRBJ2-7; TRBD1 is a possible D gene (6 bases). This CDR3 is built from 14 residues. Trimming removed 4 bases at V and 0 bases at J, with 10 bases between. Germline CDR1 is MDHEN and CDR2 is SYDVKM.

V gene TRBV28 combines with J gene TRBJ2-7; D gene ambiguous. The germline V gene encodes CDR1 MDHEN and CDR2 SYDVKM. Trimming pared 7 bases from V and 1 base from J, leaving 11 bases between. This CDR3 has 13 residues. The DNA of the CDR3 is TGTGCCAGCACCAGGTCGCTATCCTACGAGCAGTACTTC. It yields the protein CASTRSLSYEQYF.

The chain couples TRBV6-5 to TRBJ1-2; 7 bases map to TRBD1. This CDR3 is 13 amino acids long. Germline CDR1 is MNHEY and CDR2 is SVGAGI. Trimming cost V 4 bases and J 7 bases; bases outside gene matches: 6. As DNA, the CDR3 is TGTGCCAGCAGTTGGTTAGGGGGCAGTGGCTACACCTTC. The encoded protein is CASSWLGGSGYTF.

The rearrangement links TRBV27 to TRBJ2-1, with 13 positions matching TRBD2. Trimming cost V 5 bases and J 3 bases; bases outside gene matches: 10. CDR1 is MNHEY, CDR2 SMNVEV, per germline (reference sequence). The CDR3 loop spans 18 amino acids. CDR3 bases: TGTGCCAGCAGTGTCCCGGGACTAGCGGGGTCGAGCTACAATGAGCAGTTCTTC. The encoded protein is CASSVPGLAGSSYNEQFF.

Comments on this clone: Sequence at one end of the junction differs from germline and may be a read error. This sequence joins TRBV5-1 and TRBJ2-3, with a weak D call TRBD1 (6 bases). CDR1 is SGHRS and CDR2 is YFSETQ in the germline V gene. The CDR3 is 16 residues long. CDR3 region: CASSPSRDIFGSEPAF. CDR3 DNA sequence: TGCGCCAGCAGCCCGTCCCGGGACATTTTCGGTAGCGAGCCAGCGTTT.

The chain couples TRBV5-1 to TRBJ2-5; 11 positions match TRBD1. Germline loops: CDR1 SGHRS, CDR2 YFSETQ. V was clipped by 3 bases and J by 2 bases; unmatched bases: 3. This CDR3 spans 15 amino acids. DNA of the CDR3: TGCGCCAGCAGCTCGGGACAGGGGGTTCAAGAGACCCAGTACTTC. Translation gives CASSSGQGVQETQYF.

CDR3 in amino acids: CASRPSTGSYEQYF. CDR3 sequence (DNA): TGTGCCAGCAGACCCTCGACAGGGTCCTACGAGCAGTACTTC. The rearrangement joins TRBV6-6 to TRBJ2-7; 7 bases match TRBD1. Per the germline V gene, CDR1 is MNHNY and CDR2 is SVGAGI (reference sequence). Trimming removed 6 bases from V and 1 base from J; junction bases left unmatched: 6. The CDR3 sequence is 14 residues long.

The chain is built from TRBV7-7 and TRBJ2-2; TRBD2 matches at 7 bases. This CDR3 comprises 14 residues. Per the germline V gene, CDR1 is SSHAT and CDR2 is FNYEAQ (reference sequence). J lost 5 bases, V lost 7 bases, and 7 bases had no gene match. The CDR3, as DNA: TGTGCCAGCACCAAAGGGGAGGGGACCGGGGAGCTGTTTTTT. This gives the protein CASTKGEGTGELFF.

The V gene is TRBV6-6, the J gene TRBJ1-2; TRBD1 matches at 7 bases. Germline V gene sequence: CDR1 MNHNY, CDR2 SVGAGI (reference sequence). The CDR3 is 16 residues long. The trim removed 3 bases at V and 4 bases at J, leaving 11 bases unmatched. The CDR3 DNA is TGTGCCAGCAGTTATGATCGACAGGGAACCCCCTATGGCTACACCTTC. Its translation: CASSYDRQGTPYGYTF.

This CDR3 is CASRPRQGYNEQFF. The DNA for the CDR3 is TGCGCCAGCCGTCCGAGACAGGGCTACAATGAGCAGTTCTTC. The genes are TRBV5-1 and TRBJ2-1; 7 nucleotides agree with TRBD1. CDR1 is SGHRS and CDR2 is YFSETQ in the germline V gene. J gave up 3 bases and V 7 bases, and 7 bases lay outside the gene matches. CDR3 size: 14 residues. Variable domain in full (rest from reference TRBV5-1 and TRBJ2-1): KAGVTQTPRYLIKTRGQQVTLSCSPISGHRSVSWYQQTPGQGLQFLFEYFSETQRNKGNFPGRFSGRQFSNSRSEMNVSTLELGDSALYLCASRPRQGYNEQFFGPGTRLTVL.

The chain employs TRBV7-9 and TRBJ1-6, with D uncertain. V gave up 5 bases and J gave up 2 bases, with 10 bases separating them. The germline gives CDR1 SEHNR, CDR2 FQNEAQ (reference sequence). The CDR3 is made up of 15 amino acids. CDR3 sequence (DNA): TGTGCCAGCAGCCGGTTATTGACCTATAATTCACCCCTCCACTTT. It specifies CASSRLLTYNSPLHF.

There are a few counts of this clone. The chain has TRBV19 and TRBJ2-1, with a weak D call TRBD1 (5 bases). Deletions cut 10 bases from V and 5 bases from J, with 21 bases between. CDR3 length: 15 amino acids. Germline CDR1 and CDR2: LNHDA and SQIVND (reference sequence). Written as DNA, the CDR3 is TGTGCCACACAACTACAGGTAAACTCAGACAATGAGCAGTTCTTC. Translating it yields CATQLQVNSDNEQFF. Complete variable domain (other parts from reference TRBV19 and TRBJ2-1): DGGITQSPKYLFRKEGQNVTLSCEQNLNHDAMYWYRQDPGQGLRLIYYSQIVNDFQKGDIAEGYSVSREKKESFPLTVTSAQKNPTAFYLCATQLQVNSDNEQFFGPGTRLTVL.

This chain uses TRBV12-5 with TRBJ2-1; TRBD1 matches 9 bases. The CDR3 sequence is 16 residues long. Trimming at V came to 0 bases and at J to 8 bases, leaving 8 bases not matched to a gene. Germline CDR1 is LGHNT and CDR2 is FRNRAP. CDR3 DNA: TGTGCTAGTGGTTTGGTTAAGGGACAGGGATCAGATGAGCAGTTCTTC. It is translated as CASGLVKGQGSDEQFF.

V and J are TRBV7-9 and TRBJ2-2; no clear D. Between the trimmed V and J ends, which lost 7 bases and 1 base, there was a span of 7 bases. The germline CDR1 and CDR2 sequences are SEHNR and FQNEAQ (reference sequence). This CDR3 has 13 amino acids. In nucleotides, the CDR3 is TGTGCCAGCACCACCAGGAACACCGGGGAGCTGTTTTTT. Protein: CASTTRNTGELFF.

This rearrangement joins TRBV16 to TRBJ1-2, with D uncertain. V gave up 0 bases and J gave up 2 bases, with 13 bases separating them. The germline V gene encodes CDR1 KGHSY and CDR2 FQNENV. This CDR3 is 16 amino acids long. CDR3 amino acids: CASSQSVNSLNYGYTF. CDR3 nucleotide sequence: TGTGCCAGCAGCCAATCAGTAAACAGCCTCAACTATGGCTACACCTTC. The whole variable domain, remainder taken from reference TRBV16 and TRBJ1-2, is GEEVAQTPKHLVRGEGQKAKLYCAPIKGHSYVFWYQQVLKNEFKFLISFQNENVFDETGMPKERFSAKCLPNSPCSLEIQATKLEDSAVYFCASSQSVNSLNYGYTFGSGTRLTVV.

Only one count was recorded for this clone. The rearrangement uses TRBV2 and TRBJ2-2, with 7 bases identical to TRBD2. Germline CDR1 is SNHLY and CDR2 is FYNNEI. This CDR3 region has 13 residues. The junction had 8 bases not matched to a gene; V was cut back by 11 bases and J by 5 bases. The CDR3 sequence: CALGREWTGELFF. The CDR3 DNA is TGTGCCCTGGGGCGGGAGTGGACCGGGGAGCTGTTTTTT.

The chain joins TRBV28 to TRBJ1-1; D call uncertain. V dropped 0 bases and J dropped 5 bases, with 7 bases sitting between them. Germline V gene sequence: CDR1 MDHEN, CDR2 SYDVKM. The CDR3 is 13 residues long. The CDR3 DNA follows: TGTGCCAGCAGTTTATGGGGGAGGACTGAAGCTTTCTTT. Protein: CASSLWGRTEAFF.

This rearrangement joins TRBV5-1 to TRBJ1-2, with 7 bases fitting TRBD1. J lost 4 bases, V lost 1 base, and 4 bases had no gene match. This CDR3 is 14 amino acids long. CDR1 SGHRS and CDR2 YFSETQ come from the germline V gene. CDR3 region: CASSLTGTAYGYTF. Written as DNA, the CDR3 is TGCGCCAGCAGCTTGACCGGGACAGCCTATGGCTACACCTTC.

J is TRBJ2-6 and V is TRBV5-1; 8 bases agree with TRBD1. The V segment lost 6 bases and the J segment 0 bases; nucleotides outside the gene matches: 14. The CDR3 spans 19 residues. CDR1 is SGHRS and CDR2 is YFSETQ in the germline V gene. As DNA, the CDR3 is TGCGCCAGCACACACGCCGGGACAGGCCTACTCTCTGGGGCCAACGTCCTGACTTTC. Amino acid sequence: CASTHAGTGLLSGANVLTF.

The rearrangement links TRBV6-5 to TRBJ2-5; D is possibly TRBD2 (6 bases). Deletions cut 2 bases from V and 3 bases from J, with 13 bases between. The CDR3 is 15 residues long. Germline-derived CDR1 and CDR2 are MNHEY and SVGAGI. The CDR3 sequence is CASSYAGTSKETQYF. CDR3 nucleotides: TGTGCCAGCAGTTACGCTGGGACTTCCAAAGAGACCCAGTACTTC.

The J gene is TRBJ2-7, the V gene TRBV29-1; D gene unclear. V lost 5 bases to trimming and J lost 3 bases, with 17 bases between them. This CDR3 contains 14 residues. Per the germline V gene, CDR1 is SQVTM and CDR2 is ANQGSEA. The CDR3 DNA reads TGCAGCGTTCTCCTTGGTGCTCCCAGCTACGAGCAGTACTTC. It specifies CSVLLGAPSYEQYF.

V is TRBV27 and J is TRBJ2-7; the D gene is possibly TRBD1 (6 bases). This CDR3 comprises 13 residues. Trimming pared 3 bases from V and 1 base from J, leaving 7 bases between. In germline, CDR1 is MNHEY, CDR2 SMNVEV (reference sequence). The CDR3, as DNA: TGTGCCAGCAGTTTTCAGGGGTCCTACGAGCAGTACTTC. This encodes CASSFQGSYEQYF.

The rearrangement links TRBV5-6 to TRBJ2-7, with 7 bases lining up with TRBD2. The length of the CDR3 is 16 residues. V shed 1 base and J 8 bases; nucleotides not matched to a gene: 15. CDR1 and CDR2 (germline): SGHDT, YYEEEE. The CDR3: CASSLPRDYVHQKQYF. CDR3 DNA: TGTGCCAGCAGCTTGCCCCGGGACTACGTCCATCAGAAGCAGTACTTC.

The chain recombines TRBV5-1 with TRBJ2-3; 8 nucleotides match TRBD1. Germline V gene data show CDR1 as SGHRS and CDR2 as YFSETQ. Trimming cost V 2 bases and J 2 bases; bases outside gene matches: 4. This CDR3 contains 15 residues. The CDR3 protein is CASSFPGGPTDTQYF. CDR3 in DNA: TGCGCCAGCAGCTTCCCAGGGGGCCCCACAGATACGCAGTATTTT.